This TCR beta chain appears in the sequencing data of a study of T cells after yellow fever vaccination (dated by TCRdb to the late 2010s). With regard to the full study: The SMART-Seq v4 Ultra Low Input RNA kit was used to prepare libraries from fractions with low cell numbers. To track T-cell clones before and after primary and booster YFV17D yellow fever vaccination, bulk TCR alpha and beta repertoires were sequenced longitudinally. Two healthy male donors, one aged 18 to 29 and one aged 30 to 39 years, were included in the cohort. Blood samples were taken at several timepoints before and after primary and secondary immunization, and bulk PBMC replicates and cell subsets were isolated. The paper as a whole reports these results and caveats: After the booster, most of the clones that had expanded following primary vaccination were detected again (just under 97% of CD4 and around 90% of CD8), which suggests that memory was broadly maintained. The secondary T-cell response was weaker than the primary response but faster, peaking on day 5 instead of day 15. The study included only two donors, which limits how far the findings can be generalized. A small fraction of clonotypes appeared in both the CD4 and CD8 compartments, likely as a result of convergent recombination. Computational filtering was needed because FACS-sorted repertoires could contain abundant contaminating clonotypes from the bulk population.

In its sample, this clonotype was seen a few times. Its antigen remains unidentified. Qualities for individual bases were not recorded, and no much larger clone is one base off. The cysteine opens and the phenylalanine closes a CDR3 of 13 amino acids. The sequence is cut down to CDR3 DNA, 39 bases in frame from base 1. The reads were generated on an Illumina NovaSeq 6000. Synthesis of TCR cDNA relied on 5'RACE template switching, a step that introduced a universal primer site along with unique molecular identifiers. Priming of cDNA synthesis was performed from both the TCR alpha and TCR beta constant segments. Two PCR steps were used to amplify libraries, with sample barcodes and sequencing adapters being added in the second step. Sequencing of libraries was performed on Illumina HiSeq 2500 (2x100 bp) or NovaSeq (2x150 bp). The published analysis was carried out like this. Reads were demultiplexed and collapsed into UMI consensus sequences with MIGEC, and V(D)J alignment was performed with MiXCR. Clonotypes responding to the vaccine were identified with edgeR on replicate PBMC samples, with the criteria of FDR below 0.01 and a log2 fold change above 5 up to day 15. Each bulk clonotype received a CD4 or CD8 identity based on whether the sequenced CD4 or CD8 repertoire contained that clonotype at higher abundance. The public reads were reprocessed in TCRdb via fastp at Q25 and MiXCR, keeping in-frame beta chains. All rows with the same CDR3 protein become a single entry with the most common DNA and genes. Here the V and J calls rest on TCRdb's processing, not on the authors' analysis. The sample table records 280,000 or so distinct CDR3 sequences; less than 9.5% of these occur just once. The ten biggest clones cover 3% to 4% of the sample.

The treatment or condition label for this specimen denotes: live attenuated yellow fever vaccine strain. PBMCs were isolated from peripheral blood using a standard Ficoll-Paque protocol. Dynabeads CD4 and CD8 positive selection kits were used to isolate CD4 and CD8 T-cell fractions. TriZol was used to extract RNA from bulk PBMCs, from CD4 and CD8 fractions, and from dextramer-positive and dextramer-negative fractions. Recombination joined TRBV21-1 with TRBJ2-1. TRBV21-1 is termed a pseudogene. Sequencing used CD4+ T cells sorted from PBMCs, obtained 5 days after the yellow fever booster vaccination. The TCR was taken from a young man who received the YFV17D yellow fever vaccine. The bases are TGTGCCAGCAGCAAAGTCCAGGACAATGAGCAGTTCTTC. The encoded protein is CASSKVQDNEQFF.